Detailed here is one T cell receptor beta chain. A few counts support this clonotype. Its antigen is still unknown. No much larger clonotype is one base removed from it; base qualities were not supplied. The CDR3, cysteine through phenylalanine, is 15 amino acids long. The entry retains the CDR3 DNA only, 45 bases that are in frame from base 1. For this chain, trimming is 5 bases at the V end and 4 bases at the J end, and the number of junction bases without a gene match is 8. Via the germline V gene (reference sequence), CDR1 is SEHNR and CDR2 FQNEAQ. The study was a case-control design nested within a healthcare worker cohort in London, UK, with weekly nasopharyngeal swab PCR tests and blood sampling. Healthcare workers were recruited during the week of the UK lockdown, between 23 and 31 March 2020, and followed weekly for up to 16 weeks. This entry belongs to a study of early T cells in non-severe SARS-CoV-2 infection (dated by TCRdb to the early 2020s). Some background on the complete study: TCR sequencing used bulk RNA from unsorted whole blood, so alpha and beta chains could not be paired. Broad study findings and their caveats: VDJdb matching was skewed toward anti-spike CD8 responses and likely underestimated virus-specific expansions, missing private and CD4 specificities.

Libraries were prepared through 5' RACE. The data were produced on a NextSeq 500. In the TCR library protocol, unique molecular identifiers were attached to individual cDNA molecules to correct for PCR bias and sequencing error. Both TCR alpha and beta chains were sequenced, and tight co-correlation was observed between alpha and beta sequence abundances in each sample. In the paper's pipeline: Decombinator V4 was used to annotate the V gene, J gene and CDR3 of the TCR sequences. TCRs were defined as expanded if a significant change between any two time points was detected under a Poisson model with p below 0.0001. TCR abundances were normalised to the total number of TCRs sequenced per sample and were expressed as counts per million. TRAV1-2 paired with TRAJ12, TRAJ20 or TRAJ33 defined MAIT TCRs, while TRAV10 paired with TRAJ18 defined iNKT TCRs. VDJdb, accessed 1 November 2021, was searched for CMV, EBV and SARS-CoV-2 annotated TCRs, excluding TCRs annotated for multiple antigens. TCRdb reworked the public reads: Q25 trimming with fastp, MiXCR clone assembly, productive beta chains retained. Merged by CDR3 protein, the rows form single entries marked with the most common genes and DNA. None of the V and J calls come from the authors' own analysis; TCRdb made them. The table for this sample lists 75,000 to 100,000 distinct CDR3 sequences; around 16% of them were counted only once. In total, the top ten clones hold roughly 1.3% of the sample.

Sequenced input: whole blood. The source is an adult who was a healthcare worker with PCR-confirmed SARS-CoV-2 infection or an uninfected control (not recorded which). Rearrangement joined TRBV7-9 to TRBJ1-2; 9 central nucleotides agree with TRBD1. The CDR3 is CASSTRQGGSYGYTF. The nucleotides read TGTGCCAGCAGCACCCGACAGGGGGGCAGCTATGGCTACACCTTC.